Each of the 29 T cell receptor beta chains below was sequenced from the same sample in a study of cytomegalovirus exposure and HLA in healthy donors. Vbeta (60) and Jbeta (13) primers were used in the PCR. Generated by immunoSEQ multiplex PCR, the TCRdb table keeps only in-frame clones and is missing some. The table lists some 190,000 clones, 77% of them singletons, with 1.4% in the top ten. The sample was PBMCs. The origin of the receptors is a man aged 18-30 years in good health and CMV-seronegative.

The CDR3 reads CASSAGTGVNTEAFF. For the CDR3, the DNA is TGTGCCAGCAGTGCCGGGACAGGGGTGAACACTGAAGCTTTCTTT. This chain connects TRBV6-1 to TRBJ1-1; 10 bases match TRBD1. This CDR3 has 15 amino acids. Germline V gene lookup returns CDR1 MNHNS and CDR2 SASEGT. J lost 0 bases, V lost 4 bases, and 2 bases had no gene match.

The chain has TRBV9 and TRBJ2-3, with 10 bases fitting TRBD2. The CDR3 runs to 16 residues. With V trimmed by 0 bases and J by 7 bases, 8 bases remained unmatched. Germline V gene data show CDR1 as SGDLS and CDR2 as YYNGEE. The DNA of the CDR3 is TGTGCCAGCAGCGTAGGAACTAGCGGGGTCACGCATACGCAGTATTTT. Translating it yields CASSVGTSGVTHTQYF.

J is TRBJ2-5 and V is TRBV20-1; no clear D gene. The CDR3 length is 10 residues. Trimming took 5 bases from V and 5 from J, leaving 6 bases between them. Germline values: CDR1 DFQATT, CDR2 SNEGSKA (reference sequence). Written as DNA, the CDR3 is TGCAGTGCTCTCGGGGAGACCCAGTACTTC. Its translation is CSALGETQYF.

The chain uses TRBV18 and TRBJ1-2; D unresolved. V dropped 3 bases and J dropped 6 bases, with 17 bases sitting between them. The CDR3 sequence is 15 residues long. CDR1 KGHSH and CDR2 LQKENI come from the germline V gene. The CDR3 coding sequence is TGTGCCAGCTCACCTTCTCGGACTCATCCAGATGGCTACACCTTC. Its translation: CASSPSRTHPDGYTF.

The rearrangement links TRBV7-9 to TRBJ1-3; 7 nucleotides agree with TRBD1. Per germline, CDR1 SEHNR and CDR2 FQNEAQ (reference sequence). V trimming: 4 bases; J trimming: 1 base; junction bases outside the gene matches: 7. The CDR3 is 16 residues long. CDR3 amino acids: CASSSGQTFSGNTIYF. The CDR3 DNA reads TGTGCCAGCAGCTCGGGACAGACCTTTTCTGGAAACACCATATATTTT.

This rearrangement joins TRBV27 to TRBJ1-1; TRBD1 matches at 11 bases. Germline-derived CDR1 and CDR2 are MNHEY and SMNVEV (reference sequence). The CDR3 is 17 amino acids. V lost 2 bases, J lost 2 bases, and 7 bases stayed unmatched. Here the CDR3 reads CASSLGGTGGANTEAFF. In DNA form, the CDR3 reads TGTGCCAGCAGTTTAGGGGGGACAGGGGGGGCAAACACTGAAGCTTTCTTT.

This clone was seen more than once but under ten times. The rearrangement links TRBV5-1 to TRBJ2-3, with a weak D call TRBD2 (5 bases). The V end lost 7 bases, the J end lost 2 bases, and 17 bases lay between the germline ends. Looked up from germline, CDR1 is SGHRS and CDR2 is YFSETQ. This CDR3 spans 15 amino acids. The CDR3 DNA is TGCGCCAGCTGTCGAGGTAGCGCGGACACAGATACGCAGTATTTT. Its protein product is CASCRGSADTDTQYF.

The rearrangement joins TRBV9 to TRBJ1-1; 8 bases line up with TRBD1. CDR1 and CDR2 (germline): SGDLS, YYNGEE. The CDR3 covers 14 residues. J was trimmed by 1 base and V by 5 bases; bases with no gene match: 4. CDR3 in amino acids: CASSSGTGNTEAFF. The DNA for the CDR3 is TGTGCCAGCAGTTCCGGGACAGGGAACACTGAAGCTTTCTTT.

This clone came up once. V is TRBV9 and J is TRBJ2-3; D might be TRBD2 (6 bases). Trimming cost V 4 bases and J 2 bases, with 17 bases left between them. Germline CDR1 reads SGDLS; CDR2 reads YYNGEE. The CDR3 covers 16 residues. CDR3: CASSPRDWGITDTQYF. The CDR3 bases are TGTGCCAGCAGCCCTCGGGACTGGGGAATCACAGATACGCAGTATTTT.

The chain is built from TRBV6-6 and TRBJ1-5, with a tentative D call TRBD1 (6 bases). The CDR3 contains 14 residues. V lost 6 bases to trimming and J lost 6 bases, with 15 bases between them. Germline CDR1 is MNHNY and CDR2 is SVGAGI (reference sequence). For the CDR3, the DNA is TGTGCCAGCAGCCCCACAGGGCGGGCTCAGCCCCAGCATTTT. Amino acid sequence: CASSPTGRAQPQHF.

J is TRBJ1-4 and V is TRBV5-6; 10 positions agree with TRBD1. Germline-derived CDR1 and CDR2 are SGHDT and YYEEEE. This CDR3 contains 16 residues. V gave up 4 bases and J gave up 6 bases; unmatched junction bases: 9. The CDR3 region is CASSLDRGNMHEKLFF. DNA for the CDR3: TGTGCCAGCAGCCTGGACAGGGGGAATATGCATGAAAAACTGTTTTTT.

CDR3 in DNA: TGTGCCAGCAGCGTTTACCGGGTCCTCAGTCACAATGAGCAGTTCTTC. Translation: CASSVYRVLSHNEQFF. The V call is TRBV7-9, the J call TRBJ2-1; D is unclear. Deletions cut 5 bases from V and 5 bases from J, with 19 bases between. Germline V gives CDR1 SEHNR, CDR2 FQNEAQ (reference sequence). The CDR3 covers 16 residues.

There are a few counts of this clone. The chain joins TRBV6-1 to TRBJ1-3; 8 bases fit TRBD1. CDR1 and CDR2 from the germline V gene are MNHNS and SASEGT. The CDR3 runs to 13 residues. The trim removed 4 bases at V and 4 bases at J, leaving 0 bases unmatched. The DNA for the CDR3 is TGTGCCAGCAGTGGACAGGGGGGAAACACCATATATTTT. As protein: CASSGQGGNTIYF.

The rearrangement links TRBV4-3 to TRBJ2-7; TRBD2 matches at 12 bases. V shed 2 bases, J shed 5 bases, and the junction held 4 bases outside the gene matches. CDR1 and CDR2 (germline): LGHNA, YSLEER. The CDR3 is made up of 15 amino acids. The chain's CDR3 is CASSQMWTSGNEQYF. CDR3 nucleotides: TGCGCCAGCAGCCAAATGTGGACTAGCGGGAACGAGCAGTACTTC.

The V call is TRBV4-3, the J call TRBJ1-2; TRBD1 is a possible D gene (5 bases). This CDR3 is 16 amino acids long. CDR1 and CDR2 (germline): LGHNA, YSLEER. Deletions cut 4 bases from V and 4 bases from J, with 19 bases between. CDR3 sequence (DNA): TGCGCCAGCAGCCCGGGGGACGGCAACTTCGTCTATGGCTACACCTTC. Its protein product is CASSPGDGNFVYGYTF.

For the CDR3, the DNA is TGTGCCAGCAGGGGACAGAGGGCCACAGATACGCAGTATTTT. It encodes CASRGQRATDTQYF. The chain uses TRBV27 and TRBJ2-3; 7 bases map to TRBD1. V gave up 6 bases and J gave up 2 bases; unmatched junction bases: 5. The V gene's germline CDR1 is MNHEY and CDR2 SMNVEV (reference sequence). The CDR3 has 14 residues.

The chain couples TRBV7-9 to TRBJ2-7; D is unclear. Germline V lookup: CDR1 SEHNR, CDR2 FQNEAQ (reference sequence). V dropped 9 bases and J dropped 4 bases, with 16 bases sitting between them. The length of the CDR3 is 13 residues. The CDR3 spells CARTQELQYEQYF. The DNA of the CDR3 is TGTGCCAGGACCCAGGAACTGCAGTACGAGCAGTACTTC.

The chain is built from TRBV6-1 and TRBJ1-5, with 8 bases lining up with TRBD1. The germline CDR1 and CDR2 sequences are MNHNS and SASEGT. Trimming at V came to 8 bases and at J to 6 bases, leaving 9 bases not matched to a gene. CDR3 length: 14 residues. The CDR3 nucleotides are TGTGCCAGCCTGGACAGGGTATATGGTCAGCCCCAGCATTTT. This codes for CASLDRVYGQPQHF.

In its sample, this clone was seen many times. This chain joins TRBV2 and TRBJ1-2; no clear D. The CDR3 has 14 amino acids. CDR1 is SNHLY and CDR2 is FYNNEI in the germline V gene. V was shortened by 3 bases and J by 7 bases, with 15 bases between the two germline ends. CDR3 nucleotide sequence: TGTGCCAGCAGTGACCTTTCCGGGGTCCCTGGCTACACCTTC. Its protein product is CASSDLSGVPGYTF.

The chain is built from TRBV29-1 and TRBJ2-3; 9 nucleotides match TRBD1. CDR1 SQVTM and CDR2 ANQGSEA come from the germline V gene. The CDR3 covers 14 residues. The V and J ends lost 5 bases and 4 bases, in that order; junction bases with no gene match: 7. The CDR3 coding sequence is TGCAGCGTTCGCGGGGACAGGGACGCAGATACGCAGTATTTT. Its protein is CSVRGDRDADTQYF.

CDR3: CASSQVGVAGGPNNEQFF. CDR3 nucleotide sequence: TGTGCCAGCAGCCAAGTTGGGGTAGCGGGGGGGCCCAACAATGAGCAGTTCTTC. The V gene is TRBV4-2, the J gene TRBJ2-1; 11 nucleotides line up with TRBD2. The CDR3 covers 18 residues. Per the germline V gene, CDR1 is LGHNA and CDR2 is YNFKEQ. V shed 1 base and J 5 bases; nucleotides not matched to a gene: 10.

The V gene is TRBV27, the J gene TRBJ2-3; 10 positions match TRBD2. This CDR3 contains 15 residues. The junction had 6 bases not matched to a gene; V was cut back by 6 bases and J by 3 bases. Germline values: CDR1 MNHEY, CDR2 SMNVEV (reference sequence). The CDR3 DNA reads as TGTGCCAGCAGCCCCGGGACTAGCGAGACAGATACGCAGTATTTT. Its translation is CASSPGTSETDTQYF.

The chain recombines TRBV7-3 with TRBJ2-1; TRBD2 is a possible D gene (5 bases). The germline gives CDR1 SGHTA, CDR2 FQGTGA. With 5 bases removed from V and 9 bases from J, the gap between germline ends came to 14 bases. The CDR3 covers 13 residues. As DNA, the CDR3 is TGTGCCAGCAGCGGCCACGAGGGCACTGAGCAGTTCTTC. It specifies CASSGHEGTEQFF.

The chain couples TRBV2 to TRBJ2-1, with 8 bases lining up with TRBD2. J gave up 5 bases and V 6 bases, and 6 bases lay outside the gene matches. The CDR3 runs to 14 residues. Germline CDR1 and CDR2: SNHLY and FYNNEI. The CDR3 spells CASRLTSDHNEQFF. Here the CDR3 DNA reads TGTGCCAGCAGGCTGACTAGCGACCACAATGAGCAGTTCTTC.

The V call is TRBV29-1, the J call TRBJ1-1; no clear D. In germline, CDR1 is SQVTM, CDR2 ANQGSEA. The germline V and J ends were trimmed by 5 bases and 4 bases, with 8 bases remaining between them. CDR3 length: 11 amino acids. The CDR3 bases are TGCAGCGTTTCGAGTGGCACTGAAGCTTTCTTT. It yields the protein CSVSSGTEAFF.

The V and J genes are TRBV14 and TRBJ2-7; 8 bases are a match to TRBD2. V trimming: 4 bases; J trimming: 6 bases; junction bases outside the gene matches: 5. This CDR3 comprises 13 residues. CDR1 and CDR2 (germline): SGHDN, FVKESK. The CDR3 coding sequence is TGTGCCAGCAGCCTGACTAGCGCGGGCGAGCAGTACTTC. Its protein is CASSLTSAGEQYF.

The chain joins TRBV11-2 to TRBJ2-1, with 9 nucleotides matching TRBD2. The CDR3 is 19 amino acids. Germline CDR1 SGHAT, CDR2 FQNNGV. The V and J ends lost 0 bases and 3 bases, in that order; junction bases with no gene match: 12. In nucleotides, the CDR3 is TGTGCCAGCAGCTTAGATACCACATTAGCGGGAGCAGGCTACAATGAGCAGTTCTTC. Its protein product is CASSLDTTLAGAGYNEQFF.

V gene TRBV9 combines with J gene TRBJ2-3; 10 bases line up with TRBD2. CDR1 and CDR2 (germline): SGDLS, YYNGEE. V shed 0 bases and J 0 bases; nucleotides not matched to a gene: 7. The CDR3 runs to 18 residues. CDR3 DNA sequence: TGTGCCAGCAGCGTAGATGGGACTAGCGCCTCTAGCACAGATACGCAGTATTTT. It codes for CASSVDGTSASSTDTQYF. The full variable domain, with the rest looked up from reference TRBV9 and TRBJ2-3, is DSGVTQTPKHLITATGQRVTLRCSPRSGDLSVYWYQQSLDQGLQFLIQYYNGEERAKGNILERFSAQQFPDLHSELNLSSLELGDSALYFCASSVDGTSASSTDTQYFGPGTRLTVL.

This clone was recorded a few times. The chain couples TRBV21-1 to TRBJ2-7; the D call of TRBD2 is as the table states it, not checked on the DNA. TRBV21-1 is recorded as a pseudogene. The CDR3 has 12 residues. CDR3 sequence reads: CASSKARGEQYF. DNA of the CDR3: TGTGCCAGCAGCAAAGCGCGGGGTGAGCAGTACTTC.